This T cell receptor beta chain derives from a study of blood T cell repertoires in COVID-19. Study overall: Collection of acute and convalescent COVID-19 samples took place in the United States, Italy and Spain. T cells, B-cell-depleted T cells, or PBMCs supplied cDNA or gDNA.

Per the authors' pipeline: How many nucleated cells were present was estimated from reference gene primer amplification. Method: immunoSEQ multiplex PCR; TCRdb's copy keeps in-frame clones and lacks some. V, J and clone size were drawn from that table, and D and trimming were deduced from the DNA. The sample records approximately 75,000 clones, around 80% being singletons. CDR1 is MNHNS, CDR2 SASEGT, per germline. Trimming removed 1 base from V and 4 bases from J; junction bases left unmatched: 0. There are 14 residues in the CDR3. Sequencing was performed on peripheral blood. The clonotype was recovered from a man in his fifties or sixties with COVID-19, enrolled during active disease. The chain employs TRBV6-1 and TRBJ1-4, with 7 bases that match TRBD1. The CDR3 loop is CASSEGQGNEKLFF. The CDR3 nucleotides read TGTGCCAGCAGTGAAGGACAGGGTAATGAAAAACTGTTTTTT.